This TCR beta chain was captured in a study of cytomegalovirus exposure and HLA in healthy donors. PCR was performed using 60 Vbeta and 13 Jbeta primers. TCRdb keeps only in-frame clones here, not all; method: immunoSEQ multiplex PCR. The repertoire holds 150,000 or so clones, with almost 85% as singletons. Trimming left V 4 bases short and J 5 bases short, with 11 bases between. In germline, CDR1 is PRHDT, CDR2 FYEKMQ (reference sequence). This CDR3 is 13 amino acids long. The source material was PBMCs. The gene calls are TRBV13 and TRBJ1-1; D is possibly TRBD1 (5 bases). The TCR originated in a man aged 25-45 years in good health and CMV-seropositive. The CDR3 is CASSSWQGTEAFF. The CDR3 nucleotides are TGTGCCAGCAGCTCTTGGCAGGGAACTGAAGCTTTCTTT.